Here is one T cell receptor beta chain with its context. There is no known antigen for this receptor. Base-call qualities are not available, and no considerably larger clone is one nucleotide away. The library came from the immunoSEQ multiplex PCR assay. A mixture of 60 forward primers for TCR Vbeta segments and 13 reverse primers for TCR Jbeta segments was used in the multiplex PCR. The CDR3 region of rearranged TCR beta genes was amplified from genomic DNA with a multiplex PCR assay. Amplified TCR beta libraries were sequenced as 87-base-pair reads on the Illumina HiSeq System. In the source study's methods: Across the 700 or so repertoires, a later analysis counted tens of millions of unique TCR beta chains, about 10 million of which were shared by at least two donors. To remove PCR and sequencing errors, raw reads were error-corrected and collapsed into unique sequences using a nearest-neighbor algorithm that merged closely related sequences. Alignment of CDR3 sequences to IMGT reference sequences was used to assign V, D and J gene segments. For a sequence to be retained, at least a six-nucleotide match to both a V gene segment and a J gene segment was required. A rearrangement counted as productive if the CDR3 had no stop codons and remained in frame with V and J, and every other rearrangement counted as non-productive. Following IMGT convention, CDR3 was defined as the stretch from the second conserved V-encoded cysteine to the conserved J-encoded phenylalanine. The earlier analysis of about 560 of the donors excluded any sequence lacking an unambiguous match to a single V gene segment. In an earlier analysis of 587 of the donors, a V segment was called functional when productive rearrangements were above 56.7%, and segregating when the standard deviation between donors exceeded 5%. A statistical classification framework was built for diagnosing cytomegalovirus status from the catalog of TCR beta chain sequences. In a later analysis, TCR nucleotide sequences were compared against IMGT/GENE-DB human TR gene sequences so that V and J genes could be assigned. The TCRdist pipeline was used in a later analysis to assign CDR3 sequences and most-parsimonious VDJ recombination scenarios. In a later analysis, every TCR beta chain was defined by the combination of its CDR3 amino acid sequence and its V-gene family, and reads without a unique V-gene family were dropped. To address suspected cross-contamination and a sequencing artifact, a later analysis removed around 600 highly shared, low-generation-probability nucleotide sequences. For each public chain, a later analysis derived a clonal expansion index from normalized ranks of inferred template counts within each repertoire. A later analysis computed generation probabilities with a VDJ recombination model fitted to out-of-frame rearrangements, and checked the results against IGoR. Hypergeometric tests were used in a later analysis to score TCR-TCR, TCR-HLA and TCR-CMV co-occurrence, with a repertoire-size bias correction applied to the TCR pairs. In a later analysis, false discovery rates were estimated by permuting HLA or CMV assignments 20 times. In a later analysis, co-occurring TCRs were grouped with DBSCAN, and TCRdist sequence similarity was added when clustering was performed within HLA-allele-positive subsets. Repertoires with fewer than 30,000 or more than 120,000 public chains were left out of co-occurrence clustering, as were about 5 repertoires with anomalous nucleotide sharing. In TCRdb, the immuneACCESS table is reduced to in-frame sequences with V and J assigned. These tables do not hold every clone; where another copy was compared, an unresolved V gene accounts for under half, and the others remain unexplained. V, J and clone size are those of that table, while D and trimming were read from the DNA. Recorded for this sample are tens of thousands of clones; roughly 80% of them occurred a single time. Around 3% of the sample goes to the ten largest clones.

The cohort consisted of 670 or so healthy bone marrow donors. At the time of sampling, every cohort member was nominally healthy, though immune exposures that went unrecorded were likely present. The donor was CMV seronegative and belonged to the group of 350 or so seronegative cohort members. Every donor gave a peripheral blood sample, and the peripheral blood mononuclear cells from that sample were used for TCR beta sequencing. The Qiagen DNeasy Blood Extraction Kit was used to extract genomic DNA from the blood cell samples. This sample is drawn from a study of cytomegalovirus exposure and HLA in healthy donors (TCRdb year 2017). Study-level background: In an earlier analysis of 550 to 750 of the donors, about 270 Gb of sequence data and 90 million to 130 million unique TCR beta sequences from about 190 million T cells were reported. Roughly five DR-DQ haplotypes were handled as single units for association and clustering because linkage in the cohort was strong. Of the 300 to 450 genotyped donors, more than 75% were placed in the genetic ancestry cluster associated with self-reported Caucasian donors. In a later genetic analysis, genome-wide SNP genotypes for about three fifths of the 666 donors were used, and that subset was treated as a discovery cohort. Roughly 320 gigabases of sequencing data and 75 million to 85 million unique TCR sequences made up an early release that covered 500 to 650 HLA-typed donors. The T cell repertoires of 550 to 850 subjects were profiled by immunosequencing and related to cytomegalovirus serostatus. Every repertoire in the discovery cohort had been generated on one and the same sequencing platform. To predict cytomegalovirus infection status, the study combined high-throughput TCR immunosequencing, statistical association of individual TCRs with disease status, and machine learning. Across around 400 genotyped donors of the cohort, an average of about 240,000 unique TCR beta nucleotide sequences per donor were sequenced, and 15% to 20% of those sequences were non-productive. The aim of the study was to test whether cataloging public T cell receptors could identify signatures of past pathogen exposure. Donor age, sex, ethnicity and CMV serostatus were compiled together with the repertoire data. A separate validation cohort of about 110 different subjects was used in addition to the roughly 670-subject first cohort. The number of typed donors differed by locus: about 620-640 for A, B, C, DRB1 and DQB1; about 520 for DQA1; over 600 for DPA1; and approximately 450 for DPB1. In an earlier analysis of about 590 of the donors, high-throughput TCR beta sequencing was used to judge whether each TCR beta V gene segment behaved as functional or pseudogenic. A later analysis re-examined previously published TCR beta repertoires from 610 or so donors and added high-resolution HLA genotyping to investigate patterns of TCR occurrence. HLA typing included class I and class II loci at four-digit resolution. Rather than using new phenotypic data, the later analysis identified candidate immune exposures from TCR beta sequences and from how often those sequences occurred across donors. Here is what the overall study found, with its caveats: Only TCR beta chains were sequenced in this cohort, and the absence of alpha or paired-chain data limited detectable features. In a later genetic analysis, a missense DCLRE1C variant was associated with V-gene and J-gene trimming of TCR beta chains, and the association was replicated in an independent cohort. It was suggested by the authors that the approach could potentially be generalized to other disease states and immunological phenotypes. Most CMV-associated TCR beta chains appeared to be HLA-restricted in a later analysis, and the HLA associations seemed to be driven largely by CMV exposure. Because HLA typing was unavailable for some donors at each locus, only the typed subset was used in association tests. Across donors, most TCR sequences were observed very rarely, whereas some public TCRs were present in many individuals. In a later analysis, HLA-associated TCR beta chains showed more clonal expansion and lower generation probabilities than non-associated chains that were equally common. Assigning TCR associations to individual alleles was difficult when HLA alleles, especially DR and DQ, strongly co-occurred. A further reported finding was that TCR beta sequences accurately predicted the HLA-A and HLA-B alleles for most subjects in the first cohort. A few of the identified cytomegalovirus-associated TCR beta chains were confirmed in vitro to be specific for cytomegalovirus antigens. CMV serostatus was the only immune exposure information available for the cohort. Broadly in line with IMGT annotations, most TCR beta V segments showed up in productive rearrangements about 87% or about 30% of the time in an earlier analysis of roughly 590 of the donors. The classifier was reported to diagnose cytomegalovirus status with high specificity and sensitivity in both the original and validation cohorts. Compared with the roughly 700-donor mean, donors in an Asian-associated ancestry cluster had fewer N-insertions in productive TCRs, according to a later genetic analysis. Several of the top co-occurrence clusters appeared to be linked to parvovirus B19, influenza, CMV and Epstein-Barr virus, according to a later analysis. In a later analysis, TCR association rates were found to vary across HLA loci, with the most associated TCRs seen for DRB1 alleles and the fewest for HLA-C alleles. A cluster of highly shared sequence variants was judged likely to represent a technical artifact of the sequencing pipeline. A later analysis associated about 17,000 TCR beta sequences with specific HLA alleles at a false discovery rate of 0.05. The study listed 170 or so TCR beta chains as associated with cytomegalovirus. The earlier analysis of almost 600 of the donors excluded 15 to 20 rarely observed V segments, including chromosome 9 orphons, because counts were too low. The presence/absence analyses assumed that sequencing depth was roughly uniform across donors, and that assumption may not be true. Linkage disequilibrium might explain the correlated functional status among segregating V segments, but an unknown experimental factor could not be excluded.

The receptor comes from a man in his fifties in good health and CMV-seronegative. The sample consisted of PBMCs.

The nucleotide sequence is given as TGTGCCAGCAGCTCCGACAGGGACCAAGAGACCCAGTACTTC. Translation gives CASSSDRDQETQYF. This sequence uses TRBV9 and TRBJ2-5; TRBD1 matches 7 bases in the middle. Trimming leaves V shorter by 4 bases and J shorter by 0 bases, with the junction holding 3 bases beyond the gene matches. The CDR3, from cysteine to phenylalanine, totals 14 residues. Only the CDR3 region is kept as DNA, spanning 42 bases read in frame from base 1. CDR1 and CDR2 were assigned from the germline V gene as SGDLS and YYNGEE.